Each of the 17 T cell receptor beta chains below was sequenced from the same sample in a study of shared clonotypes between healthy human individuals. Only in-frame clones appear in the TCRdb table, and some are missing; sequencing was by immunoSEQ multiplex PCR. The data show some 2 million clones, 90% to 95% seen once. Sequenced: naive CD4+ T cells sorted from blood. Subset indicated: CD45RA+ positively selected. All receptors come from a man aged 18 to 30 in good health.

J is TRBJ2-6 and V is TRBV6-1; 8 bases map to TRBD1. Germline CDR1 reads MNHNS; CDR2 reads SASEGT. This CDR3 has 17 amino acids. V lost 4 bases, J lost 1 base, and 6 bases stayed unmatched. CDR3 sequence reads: CASSVGTGSSGANVLTF. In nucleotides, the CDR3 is TGTGCCAGCAGTGTTGGGACAGGTTCGTCTGGGGCCAACGTCCTGACTTTC.

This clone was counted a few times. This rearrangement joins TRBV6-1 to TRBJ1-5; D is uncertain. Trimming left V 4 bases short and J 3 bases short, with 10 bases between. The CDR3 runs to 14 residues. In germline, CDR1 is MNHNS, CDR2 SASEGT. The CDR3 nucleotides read TGTGCCAGCAGTGGGGCAGATTACAATCAGCCCCAGCATTTT. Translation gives CASSGADYNQPQHF.

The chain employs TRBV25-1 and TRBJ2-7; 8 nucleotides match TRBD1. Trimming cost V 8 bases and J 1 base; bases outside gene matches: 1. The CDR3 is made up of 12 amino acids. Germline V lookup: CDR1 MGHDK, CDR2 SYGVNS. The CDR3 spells CASGTGSYEQYF. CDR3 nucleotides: TGTGCCAGCGGGACAGGATCCTACGAGCAGTACTTC.

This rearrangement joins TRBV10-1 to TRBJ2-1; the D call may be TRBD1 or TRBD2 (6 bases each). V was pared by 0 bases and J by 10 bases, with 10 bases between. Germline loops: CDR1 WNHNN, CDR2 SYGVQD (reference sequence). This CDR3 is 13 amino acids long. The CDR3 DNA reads TGCGCCAGCAGTGAGTCTGGGGGGACAGAGCAGTTCTTC. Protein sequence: CASSESGGTEQFF.

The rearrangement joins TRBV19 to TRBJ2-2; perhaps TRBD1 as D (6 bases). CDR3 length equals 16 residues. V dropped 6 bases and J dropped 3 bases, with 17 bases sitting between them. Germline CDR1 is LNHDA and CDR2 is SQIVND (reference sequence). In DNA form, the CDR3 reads TGTGCCAGTAGATCAACCACAGGGTTCTACACCGGGGAGCTGTTTTTT. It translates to CASRSTTGFYTGELFF.

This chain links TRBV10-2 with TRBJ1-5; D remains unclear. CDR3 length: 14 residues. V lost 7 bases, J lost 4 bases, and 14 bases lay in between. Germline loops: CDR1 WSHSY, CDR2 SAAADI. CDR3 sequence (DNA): TGCGCCAGCACGAGTGCGGTGGTAAATCAGCCCCAGCATTTT. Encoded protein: CASTSAVVNQPQHF.

CDR3: CASTKGGSADTQYF. DNA of the CDR3: TGTGCCAGCACGAAGGGGGGTTCGGCAGATACGCAGTATTTT. This rearrangement joins TRBV7-2 to TRBJ2-3; D is tentatively TRBD1 or TRBD2 (6 bases each). Germline-derived CDR1 and CDR2 are SGHTA and FQGNSA. V lost 7 bases and J 4 bases, leaving 15 bases between the germline ends. The CDR3 length is 14 residues.

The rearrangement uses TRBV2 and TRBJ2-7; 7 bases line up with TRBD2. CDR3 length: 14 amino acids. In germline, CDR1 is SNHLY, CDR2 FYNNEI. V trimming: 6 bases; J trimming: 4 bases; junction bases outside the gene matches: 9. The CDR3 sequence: CASRRETIEYEQYF. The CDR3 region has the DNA TGTGCCAGCAGGCGGGAGACCATAGAGTACGAGCAGTACTTC.

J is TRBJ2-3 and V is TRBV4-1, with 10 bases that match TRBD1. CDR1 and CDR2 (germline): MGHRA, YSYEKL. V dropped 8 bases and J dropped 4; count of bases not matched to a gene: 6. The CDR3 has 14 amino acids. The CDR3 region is CASSGTGAPDTQYF. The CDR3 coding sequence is TGCGCCAGCTCCGGGACAGGGGCCCCAGATACGCAGTATTTT.

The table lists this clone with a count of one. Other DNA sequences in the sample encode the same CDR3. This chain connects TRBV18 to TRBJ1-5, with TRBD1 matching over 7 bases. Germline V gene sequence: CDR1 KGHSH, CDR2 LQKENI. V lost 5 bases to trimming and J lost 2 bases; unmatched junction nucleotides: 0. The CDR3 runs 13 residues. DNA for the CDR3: TGTGCCAGCTCAACAGGGGGCAATCAGCCCCAGCATTTT. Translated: CASSTGGNQPQHF.

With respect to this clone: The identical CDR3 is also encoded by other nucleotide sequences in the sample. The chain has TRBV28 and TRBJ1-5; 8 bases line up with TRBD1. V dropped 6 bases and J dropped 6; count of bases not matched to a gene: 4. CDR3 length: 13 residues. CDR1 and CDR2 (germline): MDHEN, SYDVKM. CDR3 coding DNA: TGTGCCAGCAGACCCACAGGGGGTCAGCCCCAGCATTTT. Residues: CASRPTGGQPQHF.

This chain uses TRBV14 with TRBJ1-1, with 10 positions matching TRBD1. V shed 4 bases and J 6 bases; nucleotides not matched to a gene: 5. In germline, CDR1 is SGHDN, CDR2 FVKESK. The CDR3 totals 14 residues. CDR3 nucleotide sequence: TGTGCCAGCAGCCCATGGACAGGGGGTCCTGAAGCTTTCTTT. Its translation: CASSPWTGGPEAFF.

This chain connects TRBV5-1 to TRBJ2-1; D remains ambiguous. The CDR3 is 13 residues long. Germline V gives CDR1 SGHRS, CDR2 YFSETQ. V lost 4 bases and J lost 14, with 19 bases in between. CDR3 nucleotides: TGCGCCAGCAGCCCCCTCGGTGCGCCGTGGGAGTTCTTC. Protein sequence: CASSPLGAPWEFF.

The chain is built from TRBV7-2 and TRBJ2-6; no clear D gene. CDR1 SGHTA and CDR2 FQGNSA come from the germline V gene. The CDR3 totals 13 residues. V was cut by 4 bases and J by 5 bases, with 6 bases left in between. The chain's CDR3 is CASSSDRANVLTF. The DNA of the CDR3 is TGTGCCAGCAGCTCTGATCGGGCCAACGTCCTGACTTTC. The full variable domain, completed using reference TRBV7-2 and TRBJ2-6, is GAGVSQSPSNKVTEKGKDVELRCDPISGHTALYWYRQSLGQGLEFLIYFQGNSAPDKSGLPSDRFSAERTGGSVSTLTIQRTQQEDSAVYLCASSSDRANVLTFGAGSRLTVL.

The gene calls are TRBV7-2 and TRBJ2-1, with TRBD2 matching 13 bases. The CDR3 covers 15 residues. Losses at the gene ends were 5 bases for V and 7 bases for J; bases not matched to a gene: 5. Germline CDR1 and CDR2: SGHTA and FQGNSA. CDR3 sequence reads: CASSETSGRGNEQFF. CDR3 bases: TGTGCCAGCAGCGAAACTAGCGGGAGGGGTAATGAGCAGTTCTTC. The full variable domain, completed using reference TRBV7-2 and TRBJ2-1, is GAGVSQSPSNKVTEKGKDVELRCDPISGHTALYWYRQSLGQGLEFLIYFQGNSAPDKSGLPSDRFSAERTGGSVSTLTIQRTQQEDSAVYLCASSETSGRGNEQFFGPGTRLTVL.

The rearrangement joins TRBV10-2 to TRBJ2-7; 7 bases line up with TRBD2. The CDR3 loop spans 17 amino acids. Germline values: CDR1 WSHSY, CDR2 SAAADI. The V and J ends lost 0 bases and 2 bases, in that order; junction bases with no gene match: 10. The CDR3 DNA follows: TGCGCCAGCAGTGAGTCGTCCCTGGGGGGAGGGACCTACGAGCAGTACTTC. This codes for CASSESSLGGGTYEQYF.

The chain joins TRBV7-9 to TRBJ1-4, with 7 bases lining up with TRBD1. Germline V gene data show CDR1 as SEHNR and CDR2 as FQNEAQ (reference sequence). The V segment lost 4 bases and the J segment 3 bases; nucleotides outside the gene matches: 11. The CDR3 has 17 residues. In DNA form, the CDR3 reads TGTGCCAGCAGCTCCCCCCTAAGGGGGCAGGCTAATGAAAAACTGTTTTTT. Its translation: CASSSPLRGQANEKLFF.